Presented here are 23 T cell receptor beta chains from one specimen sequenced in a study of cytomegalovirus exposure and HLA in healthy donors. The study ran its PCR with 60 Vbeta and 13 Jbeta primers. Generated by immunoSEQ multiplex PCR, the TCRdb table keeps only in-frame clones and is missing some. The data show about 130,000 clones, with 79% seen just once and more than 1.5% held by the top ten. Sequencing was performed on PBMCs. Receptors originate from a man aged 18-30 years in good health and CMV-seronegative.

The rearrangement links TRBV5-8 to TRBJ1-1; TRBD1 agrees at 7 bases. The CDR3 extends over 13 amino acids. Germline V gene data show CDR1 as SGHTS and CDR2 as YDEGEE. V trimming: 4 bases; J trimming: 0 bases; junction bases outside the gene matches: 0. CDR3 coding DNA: TGTGCCAGCAGCGGGACAGTGAACACTGAAGCTTTCTTT. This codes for CASSGTVNTEAFF.

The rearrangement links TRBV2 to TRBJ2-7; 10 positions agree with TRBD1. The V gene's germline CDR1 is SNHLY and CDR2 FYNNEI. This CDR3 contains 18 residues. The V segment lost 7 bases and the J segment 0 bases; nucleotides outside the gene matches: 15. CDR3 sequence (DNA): TGTGCCAGCACTAGACAGGGGGCGAGGGCGGGCTCCTCCTACGAGCAGTACGTC. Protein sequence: CASTRQGARAGSSYEQYV.

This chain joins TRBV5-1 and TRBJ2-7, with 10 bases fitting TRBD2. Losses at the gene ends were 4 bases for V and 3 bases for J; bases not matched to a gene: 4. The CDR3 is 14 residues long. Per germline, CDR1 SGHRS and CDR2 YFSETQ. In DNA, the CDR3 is TGCGCCAGCAGCCCGGGGACTAGCGACTACGAGCAGTACGTC. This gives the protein CASSPGTSDYEQYV.

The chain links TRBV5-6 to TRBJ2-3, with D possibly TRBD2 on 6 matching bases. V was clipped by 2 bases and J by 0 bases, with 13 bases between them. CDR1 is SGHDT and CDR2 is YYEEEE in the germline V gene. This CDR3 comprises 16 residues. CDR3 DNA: TGTGCCAGCAGCTTCGTAGCGGTAGCTAGCACAGATACGCAGTATTTT. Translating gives CASSFVAVASTDTQYF.

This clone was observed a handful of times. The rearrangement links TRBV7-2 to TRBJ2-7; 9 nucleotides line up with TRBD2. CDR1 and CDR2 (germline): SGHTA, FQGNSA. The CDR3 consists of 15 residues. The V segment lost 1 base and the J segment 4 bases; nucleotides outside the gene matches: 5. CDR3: CASSLGSGSNYEQYF. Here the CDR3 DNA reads TGTGCCAGCAGCTTAGGTAGCGGGAGTAATTACGAGCAGTACTTC.

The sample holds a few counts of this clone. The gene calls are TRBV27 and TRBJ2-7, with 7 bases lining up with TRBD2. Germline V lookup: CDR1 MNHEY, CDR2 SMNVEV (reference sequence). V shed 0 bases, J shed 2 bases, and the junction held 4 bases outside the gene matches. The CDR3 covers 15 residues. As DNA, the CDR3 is TGTGCCAGCAGTTTATCGGGACTATTCACCTACGAGCAGTACTTC. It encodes CASSLSGLFTYEQYF.

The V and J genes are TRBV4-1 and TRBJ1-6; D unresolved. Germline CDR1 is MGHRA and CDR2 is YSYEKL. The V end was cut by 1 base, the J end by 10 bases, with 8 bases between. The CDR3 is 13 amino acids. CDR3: CASSQGSGSPLHF. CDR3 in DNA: TGCGCCAGCAGCCAAGGGTCTGGCTCACCCCTCCACTTT.

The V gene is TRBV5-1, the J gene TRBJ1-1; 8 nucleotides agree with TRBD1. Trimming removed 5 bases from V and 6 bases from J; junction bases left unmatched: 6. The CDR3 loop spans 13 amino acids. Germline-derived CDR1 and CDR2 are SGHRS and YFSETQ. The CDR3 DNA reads TGCGCCAGCAGACGGGACAGGACCCCTGAAGCTTTCTTT. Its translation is CASRRDRTPEAFF.

The CDR3 region is CASSWTSTDTQYF. The CDR3, as DNA: TGCGCCAGCAGCTGGACTAGCACAGATACGCAGTATTTT. V and J are TRBV5-1 and TRBJ2-3; a possible D gene is TRBD2 (5 bases). This CDR3 spans 13 amino acids. The germline V gene encodes CDR1 SGHRS and CDR2 YFSETQ. With 3 bases removed from V and 0 bases from J, the gap between germline ends came to 5 bases.

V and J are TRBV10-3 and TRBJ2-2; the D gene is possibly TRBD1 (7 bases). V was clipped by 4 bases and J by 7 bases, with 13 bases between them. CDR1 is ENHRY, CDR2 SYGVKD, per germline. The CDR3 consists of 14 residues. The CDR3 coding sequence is TGTGCCATCAGTGCAGGGGGGCAAGGCGGGGAGCTGTTTTTT. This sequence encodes CAISAGGQGGELFF.

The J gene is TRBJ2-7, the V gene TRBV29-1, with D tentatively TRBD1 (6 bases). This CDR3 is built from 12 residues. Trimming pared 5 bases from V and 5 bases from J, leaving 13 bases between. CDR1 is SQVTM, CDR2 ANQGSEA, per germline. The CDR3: CSVRRTVDEQYF. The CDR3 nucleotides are TGCAGCGTTCGGAGGACAGTGGACGAGCAGTACTTC.

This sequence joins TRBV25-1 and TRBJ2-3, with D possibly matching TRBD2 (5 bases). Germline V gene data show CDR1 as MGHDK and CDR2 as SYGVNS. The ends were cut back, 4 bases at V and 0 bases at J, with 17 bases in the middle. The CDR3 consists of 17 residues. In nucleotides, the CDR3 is TGTGCCAGCAGTGTTTCCCGAGGGAGCACTAGCACAGATACGCAGTATTTT. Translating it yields CASSVSRGSTSTDTQYF.

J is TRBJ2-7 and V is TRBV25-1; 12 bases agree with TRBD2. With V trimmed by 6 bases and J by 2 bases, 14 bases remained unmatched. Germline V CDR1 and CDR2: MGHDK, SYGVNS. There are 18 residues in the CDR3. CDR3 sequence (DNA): TGTGCCAGCAGGGGAACCGGCCTGACTAGCGGGAGCGCCTACGAGCAGTACGTC. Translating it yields CASRGTGLTSGSAYEQYV.

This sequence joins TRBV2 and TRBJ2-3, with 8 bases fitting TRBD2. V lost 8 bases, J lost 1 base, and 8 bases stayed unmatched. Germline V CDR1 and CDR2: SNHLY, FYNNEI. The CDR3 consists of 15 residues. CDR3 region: CASVRAGVGTDTQYF. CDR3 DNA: TGTGCCAGCGTGAGAGCGGGAGTGGGCACAGATACGCAGTATTTT.

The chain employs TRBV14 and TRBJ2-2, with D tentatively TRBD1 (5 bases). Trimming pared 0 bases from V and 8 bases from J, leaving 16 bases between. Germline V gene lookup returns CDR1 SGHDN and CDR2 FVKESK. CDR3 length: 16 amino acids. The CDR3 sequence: CASSQEWAQDGGELFF. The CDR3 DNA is TGTGCCAGCAGCCAAGAATGGGCACAGGACGGTGGGGAGCTGTTTTTT.

This chain's CDR3 is CASSRTGGSEKLFF. CDR3 nucleotide sequence: TGTGCCAGCAGCCGCACAGGGGGTAGTGAAAAACTGTTTTTT. J is TRBJ1-4 and V is TRBV5-8, with 8 bases identical to TRBD1. The V segment lost 4 bases and the J segment 7 bases; nucleotides outside the gene matches: 6. The CDR3 sequence is 14 residues long. Per the germline V gene, CDR1 is SGHTS and CDR2 is YDEGEE.

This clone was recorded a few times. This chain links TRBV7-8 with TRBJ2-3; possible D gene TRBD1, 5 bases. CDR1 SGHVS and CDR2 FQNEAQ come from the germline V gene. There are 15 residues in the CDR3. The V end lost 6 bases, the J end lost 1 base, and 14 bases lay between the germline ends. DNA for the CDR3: TGTGCCAGCAGTCCCAGGGTTGTCGGCACAGATACGCAGTATTTT. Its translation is CASSPRVVGTDTQYF.

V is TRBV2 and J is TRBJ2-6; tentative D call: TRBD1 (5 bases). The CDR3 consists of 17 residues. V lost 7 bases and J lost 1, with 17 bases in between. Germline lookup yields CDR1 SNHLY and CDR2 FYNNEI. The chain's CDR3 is CASTPSWGPSGANVLTF. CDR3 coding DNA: TGTGCCAGCACTCCCTCATGGGGCCCGTCTGGGGCCAACGTCCTGACTTTC. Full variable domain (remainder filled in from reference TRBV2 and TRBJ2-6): EPEVTQTPSHQVTQMGQEVILRCVPISNHLYFYWYRQILGQKVEFLVSFYNNEISEKSEIFDDQFSVERPDGSNFTLKIRSTKLEDSAMYFCASTPSWGPSGANVLTFGAGSRLTVL.

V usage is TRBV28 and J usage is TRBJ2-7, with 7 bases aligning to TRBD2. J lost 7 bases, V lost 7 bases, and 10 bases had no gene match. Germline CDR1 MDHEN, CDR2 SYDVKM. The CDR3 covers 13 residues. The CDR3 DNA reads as TGTGCCAGCACCCTTGGGCGGGAGTGGGAGCAGTACTTC. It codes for CASTLGREWEQYF.

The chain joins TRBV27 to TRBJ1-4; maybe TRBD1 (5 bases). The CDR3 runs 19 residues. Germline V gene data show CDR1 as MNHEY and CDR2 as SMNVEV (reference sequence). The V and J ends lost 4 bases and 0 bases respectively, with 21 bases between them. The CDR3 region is CASSSLYPTGVATNEKLFF. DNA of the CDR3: TGTGCCAGCAGTTCCCTGTACCCCACAGGCGTCGCAACTAATGAAAAACTGTTTTTT.

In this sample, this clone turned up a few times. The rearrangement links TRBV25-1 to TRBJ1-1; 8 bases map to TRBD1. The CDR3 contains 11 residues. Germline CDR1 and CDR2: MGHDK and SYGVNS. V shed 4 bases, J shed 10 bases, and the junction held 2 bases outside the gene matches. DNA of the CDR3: TGTGCCAGCAGTGGACAGGGGCTAGCTTTCTTT. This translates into CASSGQGLAFF.

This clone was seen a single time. This CDR3 reads CSVEGYGTDSGEQYV. The CDR3 bases are TGCAGCGTTGAAGGTTACGGGACGGACAGTGGCGAGCAGTACGTC. The chain couples TRBV29-1 to TRBJ2-7; perhaps TRBD1 as D (6 bases). Trimming pared 1 base from V and 6 bases from J, leaving 19 bases between. CDR1 and CDR2 (germline): SQVTM, ANQGSEA. CDR3 size: 15 residues.

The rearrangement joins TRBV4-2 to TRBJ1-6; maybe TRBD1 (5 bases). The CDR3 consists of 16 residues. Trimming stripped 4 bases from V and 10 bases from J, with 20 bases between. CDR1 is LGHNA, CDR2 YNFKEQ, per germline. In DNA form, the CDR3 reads TGTGCCAGCAGCCCCACCTCCGCAGGGAACAAGTCACCCCTCCACTTT. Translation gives CASSPTSAGNKSPLHF.